What follows are 9 T cell receptor beta chains derived from one specimen sequenced in a study of CD8 T cells in Susac syndrome (dated by TCRdb to between 2019 and 2020). The protocol used for the library was the immunoSEQ multiplex PCR assay. RNA was extracted using the RNeasy kit, and roughly 0.5 to 1 ug of the RNA was reverse transcribed with random hexamers. Through fastp at Q25 and MiXCR, TCRdb rebuilt clones from the public reads, retaining in-frame beta chains. Each entry merges the rows of one CDR3 protein and shows their most common DNA and genes. The sample includes 150,000 to 200,000 distinct CDR3 sequences, with around 94% observed a single time. Of the sample, around 0.14% is held by the ten largest clones. The sample taken for sequencing was CD4+ T cells from PBMCs. These receptors came from a human donor in good health.

The genes are TRBV9 and TRBJ1-1, with a weak D call TRBD1 (6 bases). Looked up from germline, CDR1 is SGDLS and CDR2 is YYNGEE. V was pared by 5 bases and J by 7 bases, with 15 bases between. The CDR3 has 13 residues. The CDR3 sequence: CASSARGEGEAFF. The CDR3 DNA sequence: TGTGCCAGCAGTGCAAGGGGGGAGGGTGAAGCTTTCTTT.

The chain couples TRBV27 to TRBJ1-6; D not certain. Deletions cut 4 bases from V and 10 bases from J, with 11 bases between. Germline V gives CDR1 MNHEY, CDR2 SMNVEV (reference sequence). CDR3 length: 13 residues. In DNA, the CDR3 is TGTGCCAGCAGTTCACTATCGACATCACCCCTCCACTTT. It yields the protein CASSSLSTSPLHF.

J is TRBJ2-5 and V is TRBV7-8, with a tentative D call TRBD2 (6 bases). V was trimmed by 5 bases and J by 7 bases, leaving 8 bases between them. Looked up from germline, CDR1 is SGHVS and CDR2 is FQNEAQ. The CDR3 spans 11 residues. CDR3 sequence: CASSAGGTQYF. CDR3 DNA sequence: TGTGCCAGCAGCGCCGGGGGGACCCAGTACTTC. Full variable domain (outside the CDR3, taken from reference TRBV7-8 and TRBJ2-5): GAGVSQSPRYKVAKRGQDVALRCDPISGHVSLFWYQQALGQGPEFLTYFQNEAQLDKSGLPSDRFFAERPEGSVSTLKIQRTQQEDSAVYLCASSAGGTQYFGPGTRLLVL.

The chain carries TRBV29-1 and TRBJ2-4; D unresolved. CDR3 length equals 14 residues. V was clipped by 4 bases and J by 2 bases, with 12 bases between them. The germline CDR1 and CDR2 sequences are SQVTM and ANQGSEA. The CDR3 sequence: CSVAAGRSKNIQYF. As DNA, the CDR3 is TGCAGCGTTGCTGCAGGACGCTCCAAAAACATTCAGTACTTC. Drawing the rest from reference TRBV29-1 and TRBJ2-4, the complete variable domain is SAVISQKPSRDICQRGTSLTIQCQVDSQVTMMFWYRQQPGQSLTLIATANQGSEATYESGFVIDKFPISRPNLTFSTLTVSNMSPEDSSIYLCSVAAGRSKNIQYFGAGTRLSVL.

This chain links TRBV18 with TRBJ2-3; the D gene is possibly TRBD1 (5 bases). The germline V and J ends were trimmed by 5 bases and 2 bases, with 11 bases remaining between them. Germline CDR1 reads KGHSH; CDR2 reads LQKENI. This CDR3 is 14 amino acids long. CDR3 amino acids: CASSMQGSTDTQYF. CDR3 nucleotides: TGTGCCAGCTCAATGCAGGGCTCCACAGATACGCAGTATTTT.

V gene TRBV3-1 combines with J gene TRBJ2-3, with 7 bases aligning to TRBD2. Germline CDR1 LGHDT, CDR2 YNNKEL (reference sequence). CDR3 size: 15 residues. J lost 2 bases, V lost 3 bases, and 5 bases had no gene match. The CDR3 nucleotides are TGTGCCAGCAGCCAGGGAGGGTCCCTCACAGATACGCAGTATTTT. Amino acids: CASSQGGSLTDTQYF.

This chain links TRBV9 with TRBJ2-1, with TRBD2 as a possible D gene (6 bases). CDR1 and CDR2 from the germline V gene are SGDLS and YYNGEE. The CDR3 is 14 amino acids. Trimming cost V 4 bases and J 13 bases, with 21 bases left between them. CDR3 amino acids: CASSIAALGGSQFF. CDR3 coding DNA: TGTGCCAGCAGCATAGCCGCCCTAGGAGGGTCCCAGTTCTTC.

The chain carries TRBV2 and TRBJ1-1; no clear D. The CDR3 consists of 10 residues. CDR1 SNHLY and CDR2 FYNNEI come from the germline V gene. With 6 bases removed from V and 8 bases from J, the gap between germline ends came to 7 bases. The CDR3 DNA follows: TGTGCCAGCAGGACTACGGAAGCTTTCTTT. Translating gives CASRTTEAFF.

The table lists this clonotype with a count of one. Sequence at one end of the junction differs from germline and may be a read error. The V gene is TRBV9, the J gene TRBJ2-5; D may be TRBD2 (7 bases). Germline CDR1 is SGDLS and CDR2 is YYNGEE. There are 14 residues in the CDR3. This CDR3 is CASSPGEGQETQYF. The CDR3 DNA reads as TGCGCCAGCAGCCCAGGGGAGGGTCAAGAGACCCAGTACTTC.